The 28 T cell receptor beta chains below come from one sample, sequenced in a study of siplizumab effects on memory and regulatory T cells. Some clones are missing from TCRdb's copy, which holds only in-frame ones; the method was immunoSEQ multiplex PCR. The sample lists roughly 100,000 clones, roughly 93% occurring once. The sequenced sample was Tregs sorted from blood. The source is a human donor in good health.

In its sample, this clone was seen once. The chain couples TRBV5-1 to TRBJ1-1, with D unclear. V was pared by 3 bases and J by 0 bases, with 6 bases between. Germline loops: CDR1 SGHRS, CDR2 YFSETQ. The CDR3 totals 13 residues. The CDR3 loop is CASSSELNTEAFF. The CDR3 bases are TGCGCCAGCAGCTCGGAACTGAACACTGAAGCTTTCTTT.

The gene calls are TRBV11-1 and TRBJ2-1; 8 positions agree with TRBD2. Germline CDR1 and CDR2: SGHAT and FQDESV (reference sequence). Germline trimming cut 7 bases from V and 3 bases from J; bases unmatched to any gene: 5. This CDR3 spans 14 amino acids. CDR3 sequence reads: CASNSGSLYNEQFF. The CDR3 bases are TGTGCCAGCAACAGCGGGAGTCTCTACAATGAGCAGTTCTTC.

This chain connects TRBV2 to TRBJ1-4; possible D gene TRBD1, 6 bases. The length of the CDR3 is 14 residues. V was cut by 7 bases and J by 0 bases, with 9 bases left in between. The germline V gene encodes CDR1 SNHLY and CDR2 FYNNEI. Written as DNA, the CDR3 is TGTGCCAGCACCTACAGGGCAACTAATGAAAAACTGTTTTTT. Protein product: CASTYRATNEKLFF.

The chain employs TRBV6-1 and TRBJ2-7; TRBD1 matches at 8 bases. Looked up from germline, CDR1 is MNHNS and CDR2 is SASEGT. Unmatched junction bases numbered 6, after V lost 2 bases and J lost 3 bases. There are 15 residues in the CDR3. CDR3 in DNA: TGTGCCAGCAGTGAATTAGGGACAGGATTCTACGAGCAGTACTTC. This translates into CASSELGTGFYEQYF.

The rearrangement links TRBV7-9 to TRBJ2-1; D tentatively reads TRBD1 or TRBD2 (5 bases each). This CDR3 spans 16 amino acids. Trimming removed 1 base at V and 3 bases at J, with 13 bases between. The germline CDR1 and CDR2 sequences are SEHNR and FQNEAQ (reference sequence). As DNA, the CDR3 is TGTGCCAGCAGCTTAGATCGAGGGGTTGTCTACAATGAGCAGTTCTTC. Translating gives CASSLDRGVVYNEQFF.

V gene TRBV4-2 combines with J gene TRBJ2-1; TRBD2 agrees at 13 bases. The CDR3 loop spans 18 amino acids. Germline V gene sequence: CDR1 LGHNA, CDR2 YNFKEQ. The V gene end was trimmed by 0 bases and the J gene end by 6 bases; junction bases not matched to a gene: 8. The CDR3 DNA reads as TGTGCCAGCAGCCAAGATCGGCGAACTAGCGGGGGGGCCAATGAGCAGTTCTTC. Translation gives CASSQDRRTSGGANEQFF.

The rearrangement links TRBV11-2 to TRBJ2-1; either TRBD1 or TRBD2 may fit D (5 bases each). There are 13 residues in the CDR3. V was clipped by 11 bases and J by 13 bases, with 24 bases between them. Germline lookup yields CDR1 SGHAT and CDR2 FQNNGV. The chain's CDR3 is CAGHRDATGFQFF. CDR3 nucleotides: TGTGCCGGACACCGGGACGCAACCGGATTCCAGTTCTTC.

This sequence joins TRBV7-9 and TRBJ2-1; TRBD2 agrees at 10 bases. CDR1 is SEHNR, CDR2 FQNEAQ, per germline (reference sequence). The ends lost 5 bases at V and 4 bases at J; junction bases unmatched: 5. This CDR3 comprises 15 residues. CDR3: CASSQSGLAYNEQFF. CDR3 bases: TGTGCCAGCAGCCAGTCGGGACTAGCGTACAATGAGCAGTTCTTC.

J is TRBJ2-1 and V is TRBV9, with a weak D call TRBD2 (6 bases). The CDR3 runs to 14 residues. V dropped 4 bases and J dropped 1 base, with 9 bases sitting between them. From germline, CDR1 is SGDLS and CDR2 YYNGEE. CDR3 coding DNA: TGTGCCAGCAGCACGGGGAGGTCCTACAATGAGCAGTTCTTC. Its translation is CASSTGRSYNEQFF.

This clone turned up a few times. The gene calls are TRBV6-1 and TRBJ1-1; D is unresolved. V lost 10 bases and J lost 0, with 15 bases in between. This CDR3 spans 14 amino acids. Germline CDR1 reads MNHNS; CDR2 reads SASEGT. The CDR3: CATALGQVNTEAFF. The DNA of the CDR3 is TGTGCCACAGCATTGGGCCAGGTGAACACTGAAGCTTTCTTT.

This clone was counted once. The chain couples TRBV11-1 to TRBJ2-5, with D perhaps matching TRBD1 (6 bases). The length of the CDR3 is 13 residues. The V and J ends lost 5 bases and 1 base respectively, with 8 bases between them. The germline V gene has CDR1 SGHAT and CDR2 FQDESV (reference sequence). CDR3 bases: TGTGCCAGCAGCGGGGGCTCCCAAGAGACCCAGTACTTC. Its translation is CASSGGSQETQYF.

The rearrangement links TRBV4-3 to TRBJ2-1, with unresolved D. The CDR3 spans 13 residues. Deletions cut 0 bases from V and 7 bases from J, with 7 bases between. Germline V CDR1 and CDR2: LGHNA, YSLEER. The CDR3 spells CASSQEEGNEQFF. Written as DNA, the CDR3 is TGCGCCAGCAGCCAAGAGGAAGGGAATGAGCAGTTCTTC.

CDR3 sequence: CASSPDRVREQYF. CDR3 nucleotide sequence: TGTGCCAGCAGTCCTGACAGGGTTCGGGAGCAGTACTTC. The V and J genes are TRBV27 and TRBJ2-7; TRBD1 matches at 7 bases. The CDR3 extends over 13 amino acids. V gave up 5 bases and J gave up 7 bases; unmatched junction bases: 8. CDR1 is MNHEY, CDR2 SMNVEV, per germline (reference sequence).

This clone has only a few counts. The chain couples TRBV7-9 to TRBJ2-3; 9 bases map to TRBD2. J gave up 6 bases and V 5 bases, and 9 bases lay outside the gene matches. Per the germline V gene, CDR1 is SEHNR and CDR2 is FQNEAQ (reference sequence). The CDR3 loop spans 15 amino acids. The CDR3 region is CASSPSGTKLDTQYF. CDR3 nucleotides: TGTGCCAGCAGCCCTAGCGGGACCAAATTGGATACGCAGTATTTT. The entire variable domain, with the rest obtained from reference TRBV7-9 and TRBJ2-3, is as follows: DTGVSQNPRHKITKRGQNVTFRCDPISEHNRLYWYRQTLGQGPEFLTYFQNEAQLEKSRLLSDRFSAERPKGSFSTLEIQRTEQGDSAMYLCASSPSGTKLDTQYFGPGTRLTVL.

This chain links TRBV7-2 with TRBJ1-3; D call uncertain. This CDR3 is 13 amino acids long. V was clipped by 1 base and J by 2 bases, with 3 bases between them. CDR1 and CDR2 from the germline V gene are SGHTA and FQGNSA. CDR3 nucleotide sequence: TGTGCCAGCAGCTTAGGTCCTGGAAACACCATATATTTT. This codes for CASSLGPGNTIYF.

V usage is TRBV7-2 and J usage is TRBJ2-1; tentative D call: TRBD1 (7 bases). CDR3 length: 15 residues. Trimming cost V 5 bases and J 4 bases, with 15 bases left between them. CDR1 and CDR2 (germline): SGHTA, FQGNSA. In DNA, the CDR3 is TGTGCCAGCAGCCCTACGGCGGGACAGTACAATGAGCAGTTCTTC. It yields the protein CASSPTAGQYNEQFF. Complete variable domain (other parts from reference TRBV7-2 and TRBJ2-1): GAGVSQSPSNKVTEKGKDVELRCDPISGHTALYWYRQSLGQGLEFLIYFQGNSAPDKSGLPSDRFSAERTGGSVSTLTIQRTQQEDSAVYLCASSPTAGQYNEQFFGPGTRLTVL.

This chain joins TRBV6-6 and TRBJ2-1; D possibly corresponds to TRBD1 (6 bases). CDR3 length equals 14 residues. Trimming removed 0 bases at V and 7 bases at J, with 10 bases between. Germline CDR1 and CDR2: MNHNY and SVGAGI (reference sequence). For the CDR3, the DNA is TGTGCCAGCAGTTACTCGGGCAGGGGAAATGAGCAGTTCTTC. Protein product: CASSYSGRGNEQFF.

V gene TRBV19 combines with J gene TRBJ2-2, with TRBD1 identical over 7 bases. Germline assignment: CDR1 LNHDA and CDR2 SQIVND (reference sequence). V dropped 3 bases and J dropped 5; count of bases not matched to a gene: 6. The CDR3 is made up of 15 amino acids. CDR3 sequence reads: CASSIGDRATGELFF. CDR3 coding DNA: TGTGCCAGTAGTATTGGAGACAGGGCGACCGGGGAGCTGTTTTTT.

The chain has TRBV11-2 and TRBJ2-5; possibly TRBD2 for D (7 bases). The CDR3 contains 14 residues. V dropped 1 base and J dropped 4 bases, with 10 bases sitting between them. The germline CDR1 and CDR2 sequences are SGHAT and FQNNGV. The DNA for the CDR3 is TGTGCCAGCAGCTTAGTCGGGGGGCGAGAGACCCAGTACTTC. It translates to CASSLVGGRETQYF.

The chain combines TRBV11-2 with TRBJ2-3; D not certain. Germline loops: CDR1 SGHAT, CDR2 FQNNGV. The CDR3 extends over 14 amino acids. V lost 5 bases and J 6 bases, leaving 15 bases between the germline ends. The CDR3 loop reads CASSLRWGVDTQYF. The CDR3 nucleotides read TGTGCCAGCAGCCTACGGTGGGGTGTGGATACGCAGTATTTT.

The gene calls are TRBV11-3 and TRBJ1-4; unclear D gene. This CDR3 has 13 residues. The germline V gene encodes CDR1 SGHNT and CDR2 YENEEA. Deletions cut 2 bases from V and 10 bases from J, with 11 bases between. The CDR3 here is CASSLSPGSKLFF. In nucleotides, the CDR3 is TGTGCCAGCAGCTTATCTCCGGGCTCAAAACTGTTTTTT.

This sequence joins TRBV6-5 and TRBJ2-7; D possibly uses TRBD1 or TRBD2 (5 bases each). V shed 5 bases and J shed 2 bases, with 13 bases lying between them. Looked up from germline, CDR1 is MNHEY and CDR2 is SVGAGI. This CDR3 comprises 14 residues. CDR3 protein: CASSPGTATYEQYF. Written as DNA, the CDR3 is TGTGCCAGCAGTCCCGGGACGGCAACCTACGAGCAGTACTTC.

As DNA, the CDR3 is TGTGCCAGCAGCCAAGATAGAGCACAGGGGGCGTACATTCAGTACTTC. Its protein product is CASSQDRAQGAYIQYF. The chain is built from TRBV14 and TRBJ2-4; 9 positions agree with TRBD1. After removal of 0 bases from V and 8 bases from J, the junction contained 8 bases not matched to a gene. In germline, CDR1 is SGHDN, CDR2 FVKESK. This CDR3 has 16 amino acids.

The chain joins TRBV5-4 to TRBJ1-6, with a possible D match to TRBD1 (5 bases). This CDR3 has 13 amino acids. Trimming cost V 4 bases and J 11 bases, with 13 bases left between them. The germline V gene has CDR1 SGHNT and CDR2 YYREEE (reference sequence). This CDR3 reads CASSLRQGAPLHF. The CDR3 DNA sequence: TGTGCCAGCAGCCTGCGCCAGGGTGCACCCCTCCACTTT.

This clone occurred a few times. J is TRBJ2-7 and V is TRBV20-1; D might be TRBD2 (5 bases). Looked up from germline, CDR1 is DFQATT and CDR2 is SNEGSKA (reference sequence). With 3 bases removed from V and 6 bases from J, the gap between germline ends came to 9 bases. The CDR3 spans 11 residues. DNA of the CDR3: TGCAGTGCTAGGAGGGTGGCCGAGCAGTACTTC. Residues: CSARRVAEQYF.

This clone was counted only a few times. The rearrangement links TRBV7-9 to TRBJ1-1; D gene unclear. Germline V gene sequence: CDR1 SEHNR, CDR2 FQNEAQ (reference sequence). The CDR3 has 15 amino acids. With 6 bases removed from V and 5 bases from J, the gap between germline ends came to 19 bases. The CDR3 sequence: CASSSLRAPGTEAFF. CDR3 in DNA: TGTGCCAGCAGTTCTCTCCGGGCCCCGGGGACTGAAGCTTTCTTT. Full variable domain (missing parts from reference TRBV7-9 and TRBJ1-1): DTGVSQNPRHKITKRGQNVTFRCDPISEHNRLYWYRQTLGQGPEFLTYFQNEAQLEKSRLLSDRFSAERPKGSFSTLEIQRTEQGDSAMYLCASSSLRAPGTEAFFGQGTRLTVV.

V and J are TRBV5-1 and TRBJ1-6; 7 bases are shared with TRBD1. Trimming at V came to 0 bases and at J to 5 bases, leaving 8 bases not matched to a gene. The CDR3 loop spans 17 amino acids. Germline V lookup: CDR1 SGHRS, CDR2 YFSETQ. The CDR3 protein is CASSLAMGTANNSPLHF. The CDR3 DNA follows: TGCGCCAGCAGCTTGGCGATGGGGACAGCAAATAATTCACCCCTCCACTTT.

This chain links TRBV27 with TRBJ1-5, with TRBD1 as a possible D gene (5 bases). This CDR3 has 14 amino acids. Germline V gene data show CDR1 as MNHEY and CDR2 as SMNVEV (reference sequence). Trimming took off 2 bases at V and 3 bases at J, with 8 bases between the two ends. The chain's CDR3 is CASSLQGLNQPQHF. CDR3 in DNA: TGTGCCAGCAGTTTACAGGGCCTCAATCAGCCCCAGCATTTT.